The rows below give T cell receptor beta chains drawn from one sample of a study of CD8 T cells in ankylosing spondylitis. Each CDR3 protein is one row after TCRdb ran MiXCR on the 5' RACE reads. The data hold a few hundred thousand distinct CDR3 sequences, with approximately 11% observed a single time. Sequenced: blood, either unsorted or a sorted T cell fraction (not recorded which). The receptors come from a male donor with ankylosing spondylitis or in good health (not recorded which). The CDR3 runs from the conserved cysteine through the conserved F or W. The order of the fields is J gene, clone size, D gene, V gene, CDR3 DNA, CDR3 protein. The D gene is left open where the match is weak. Size tells how often a clone was seen (once, few, many) or the class of an expanded clone, and some rows leave it out.

>TRBJ2-1|.|.|TRBV2
TGTGCCAGCAGGGAACCTTCGGGAACTCGCTCCTACAATGAGCAGTTCTTC
CASREPSGTRSYNEQFF
>TRBJ2-1|many|TRBD2|TRBV6-5
TGTGCCAGCAGTTATACGGAGCGGGGGCGGGAGCAGTTCTTC
CASSYTERGREQFF
>TRBJ1-2|few|.|TRBV2
TGTGCCAGCGGGGTTTTAGGTGGCTACACCTTC
CASGVLGGYTF
>TRBJ2-1|few|.|TRBV28
TGTGCCAGCAGTTTAAGTCGTGGGGTCAGTGTTTACAATGAGCAGTTCTTC
CASSLSRGVSVYNEQFF
>TRBJ1-2|few|.|TRBV4-1
TGCGCCAGCAGCCCAGGGGTGTTGGACTATGGCTACACCTTC
CASSPGVLDYGYTF
>TRBJ1-1|.|.|TRBV9
TGTGCCAGCAGCGCTGACTGGGGATTGGCTGAAGCTTTCTTT
CASSADWGLAEAFF
>TRBJ2-5|many|.|TRBV29-1
TGCAGCGGCTCCAGCTGGCTAGGAGAGACCCAGTACTTC
CSGSSWLGETQYF
>TRBJ2-1|few|.|TRBV7-9
TGTGCCACTGAGCCCAGGGAAGCTATCCGGTTCTTC
CATEPREAIRFF
>TRBJ1-1|many|.|TRBV6-1
TGTGCCAGCATCCACATGGGCCCGAACACTGAAGCTTTCTTT
CASIHMGPNTEAFF
>TRBJ2-1|many|.|TRBV12-3/TRBV12-4
TGTGCCAGCAGTAAATCCGGGACGGAGGAGCAGTTCTTC
CASSKSGTEEQFF
>TRBJ2-1|few|.|TRBV12-5
TGTGCTAGTGGTTTCCGACCCTGGGCTCCCTCCTACAATGAGCAGTTCTTC
CASGFRPWAPSYNEQFF
>TRBJ2-5|few|.|TRBV7-6
TGTGCCAGCAGCTTAGGTCTCCTGGGACGGCGGTACGAGACCCAGTACTTC
CASSLGLLGRRYETQYF
>TRBJ2-1|many|.|TRBV29-1
TGCAGCGTTTGCCAACACAACAATGAGCAGTTCTTC
CSVCQHNNEQFF
>TRBJ1-6|.|TRBD1|TRBV5-1
TGCGCCAGCAGCTTGGCGCGGGACAGGTTCTCACCCCTCCACTTT
CASSLARDRFSPLHF
>TRBJ2-1|many|TRBD2|TRBV29-1
TGCAGCGTTGGGCTAGCGGGAACCAATGAGCAGTTCTTC
CSVGLAGTNEQFF
>TRBJ2-2|.|.|TRBV11-1
TGTGCCAGCAGCTCGTCCGGGGTATCGAATTCCGGGGAGCTGTTTTTT
CASSSSGVSNSGELFF
>TRBJ2-3|.|.|TRBV3-1
TGTGCCAGCAGCCGATCATCGAATGCAGATACGCAGTATTTT
CASSRSSNADTQYF
>TRBJ1-4|many|.|TRBV15
TGTGCCACCAGCAGGGACGCAAATGAAAAACTGTTTTTT
CATSRDANEKLFF
>TRBJ2-7|.|TRBD2|TRBV7-9
TGTGCCAGCTCCAGGGCGGCGGGAGGCTACGAGCAGTACTTC
CASSRAAGGYEQYF
>TRBJ2-1|many|TRBD2|TRBV20-1
TGCAGTGCTCCTACCCTAGCGGGAGGGCCCAGTGAGCAGTTCTTC
CSAPTLAGGPSEQFF
>TRBJ2-1|.|TRBD2|TRBV9
TGTGCCAGCAGCGCGGGGACTAGCGGGACGAGCTCCTACAATGAGCAGTTCTTC
CASSAGTSGTSSYNEQFF
>TRBJ2-7|.|.|TRBV7-8
TGTGCCAGCAGCCCCCCGCTGTGGAGAGGGGGGGTCGAGCAGTACTTC
CASSPPLWRGGVEQYF
>TRBJ2-7|many|TRBD1|TRBV5-1
TGCGCCAGCAGCTTGGTGGGGACAGGGGGCAACGAGCAGTACTTC
CASSLVGTGGNEQYF
>TRBJ2-5|few|TRBD2|TRBV28
TGTGCCAGCTGGGGAGGGGAGGAAGAAATAGAGACCCAGTACTTC
CASWGGEEEIETQYF
>TRBJ2-7|many|.|TRBV20-1
TGCAGTGCTAGAGATCTCTTAGGGCTATCCGGGTACGAGCAGTACTTC
CSARDLLGLSGYEQYF
>TRBJ2-7|.|.|TRBV7-9
TGTGCCAGCAGCTTCCAGGGCTTAGACTACGAGCAGTACTTC
CASSFQGLDYEQYF
>TRBJ2-5|few|TRBD2|TRBV11-1
TGTGCCAGCAGCTTGCAGGGCGGTAGCGGGTCAAACCAAGAGACCCAGTACTTC
CASSLQGGSGSNQETQYF
>TRBJ2-2|many|.|TRBV6-5
TGTGCCAGCAGTTACGGGGTACACACCGGGGAGCTGTTTTTT
CASSYGVHTGELFF
>TRBJ1-4|many|TRBD1|TRBV20-1
TGCAGTGCCAGCCGGACAGGGGTAGCTGAAAAACTGTTTTTT
CSASRTGVAEKLFF
>TRBJ1-1|many|.|TRBV24-1
TGTGCCACCAGTGATTCGACAAAAGGAGAAGCTTTCTTT
CATSDSTKGEAFF
>TRBJ2-1|many|TRBD1|TRBV5-1
TGCGCCAGCAGCTTGGAGGGACAGGGGGCTCTAGTGAAAGGCAATGAGCAGTTCTTC
CASSLEGQGALVKGNEQFF
>TRBJ2-7|many|.|TRBV4-1
TGCGCCAGCAGCCAGGTGTCAGTGGGAATAAGCTCCTACGAGCAGTACTTC
CASSQVSVGISSYEQYF
>TRBJ1-4|few|TRBD1|TRBV2
TGTGCCAGCAGTGACCCGGGACAGGGGAAAGAAAAACTGTTTTTT
CASSDPGQGKEKLFF
>TRBJ2-1|.|.|TRBV4-1
TGCGCCAGCAGCCAGCAAAACAGGGCCCTATGGTATTCCTACAATGAGCAGTTCTTC
CASSQQNRALWYSYNEQFF
>TRBJ2-7|few|.|TRBV23-1
TGCGCCAGCAGTCAAAGGGGCCCGCCGCCCTACGAGCAGTACTTC
CASSQRGPPPYEQYF
>TRBJ2-1|many|TRBD2|TRBV6-1
TGTGCCAGCAGTGCCGGGACTAGCTCCTACAATGAGCAGTTCTTC
CASSAGTSSYNEQFF
>TRBJ2-2|few|.|TRBV25-1
TGTGCCAGCAGTCTTAAGTGGGAGCTGTTTTTT
CASSLKWELFF
>TRBJ1-1|.|.|TRBV5-1
TGCGCCAGCAGCTTGGTTGACATTTGGAACACTGAAGCTTTCTTT
CASSLVDIWNTEAFF
>TRBJ2-2|many|.|TRBV6-4
TGTGCCAGCAGTGGAAGAGTCCTCACCGGGGAGCTGTTTTTT
CASSGRVLTGELFF
>TRBJ1-1|many|.|TRBV7-8
TGTGCCAGTAAACAACAGAGAAACACTGAAGCTTTCTTT
CASKQQRNTEAFF
>TRBJ2-2|.|.|TRBV15
TGTGCCACCAGCATAGGGCTTGGGGATTACACCGGGGAGCTGTTTTTT
CATSIGLGDYTGELFF
>TRBJ2-5|many|TRBD2|TRBV10-2
TGCGCCAGCGCCTTACTAGCGGGAGTGATAGAGACCCAGTACTTC
CASALLAGVIETQYF
>TRBJ2-1|many|TRBD2|TRBV5-4
TGTGCCAGCAGTCCAAACAAAAGGGGACTAGACTACAATGAGCAGTTCTTC
CASSPNKRGLDYNEQFF
>TRBJ2-1|few|TRBD2|TRBV20-1
TGCAGTGCTGGAGCACTAGCGGGAGTAGTAGAGCAGTTCTTC
CSAGALAGVVEQFF
>TRBJ2-1|few|TRBD2|TRBV5-1
TGCGCCAGCAGCTTGTACGGGGGGACCCACAATGAGCAGTTCTTC
CASSLYGGTHNEQFF
>TRBJ2-7|.|.|TRBV7-9
TGTGCCAGCAGCTCGGAAGGGAGGCCGACGGGCGAGCAGTACTTC
CASSSEGRPTGEQYF
>TRBJ2-7|few|.|TRBV7-8
TGTGCCAGCAGCGTAGAGTCTAGGGTTACCACCTACGAGCAGTACTTC
CASSVESRVTTYEQYF
>TRBJ1-2|.|.|TRBV4-1
TGCGCCAGCAGCCAAGTGGGCAGGCGGCGTGGCTACACCTTC
CASSQVGRRRGYTF
>TRBJ2-7|many|TRBD1|TRBV5-5
TGTGCCAGCATCTCCGGGACAGGGGGGTCCTACGAGCAGTACTTC
CASISGTGGSYEQYF
>TRBJ2-2|few|.|TRBV2
TGTGCCAGCAGTTCCCCGAACACGAACACCGGGGAGCTGTTTTTT
CASSSPNTNTGELFF
>TRBJ1-1|.|.|TRBV10-3
TGTGCCATCAGTGAGTCGTGGGACCTAAGCAGAAGTGAAGCTTTCTTT
CAISESWDLSRSEAFF
>TRBJ2-5|.|.|TRBV28
TGTGCCAGCAGTTTGGGCTACCTCCAAGAGACCCAGTACTTC
CASSLGYLQETQYF
>TRBJ2-1|many|TRBD2|TRBV5-1
TGCGCCAGCAGCTTCGCTAGCGGCAACAATGAGCAGTTCTTC
CASSFASGNNEQFF
>TRBJ1-4|many|TRBD1|TRBV2
TGTGCCAGCAAGCTGGGACAGGGGCGTGAAAAACTGTTTTTT
CASKLGQGREKLFF
>TRBJ2-2|many|.|TRBV10-3
TGTGCCATCTCTGGGGGACGTGACACCGGGGAGCTGTTTTTT
CAISGGRDTGELFF